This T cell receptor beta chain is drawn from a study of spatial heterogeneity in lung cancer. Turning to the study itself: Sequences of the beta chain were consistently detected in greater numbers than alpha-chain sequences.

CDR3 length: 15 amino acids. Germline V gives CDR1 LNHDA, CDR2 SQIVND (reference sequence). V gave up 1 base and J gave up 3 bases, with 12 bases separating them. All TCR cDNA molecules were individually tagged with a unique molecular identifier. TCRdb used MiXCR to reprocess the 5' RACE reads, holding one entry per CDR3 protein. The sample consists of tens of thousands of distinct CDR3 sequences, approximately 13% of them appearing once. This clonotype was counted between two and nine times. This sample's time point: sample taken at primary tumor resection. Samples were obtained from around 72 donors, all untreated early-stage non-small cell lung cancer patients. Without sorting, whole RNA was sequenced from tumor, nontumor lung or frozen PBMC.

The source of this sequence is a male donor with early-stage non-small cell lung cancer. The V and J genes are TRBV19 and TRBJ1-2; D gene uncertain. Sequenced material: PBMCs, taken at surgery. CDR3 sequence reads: CASSIGQGAHYGYTF. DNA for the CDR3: TGTGCCAGTAGTATAGGACAAGGCGCGCACTATGGCTACACCTTC.